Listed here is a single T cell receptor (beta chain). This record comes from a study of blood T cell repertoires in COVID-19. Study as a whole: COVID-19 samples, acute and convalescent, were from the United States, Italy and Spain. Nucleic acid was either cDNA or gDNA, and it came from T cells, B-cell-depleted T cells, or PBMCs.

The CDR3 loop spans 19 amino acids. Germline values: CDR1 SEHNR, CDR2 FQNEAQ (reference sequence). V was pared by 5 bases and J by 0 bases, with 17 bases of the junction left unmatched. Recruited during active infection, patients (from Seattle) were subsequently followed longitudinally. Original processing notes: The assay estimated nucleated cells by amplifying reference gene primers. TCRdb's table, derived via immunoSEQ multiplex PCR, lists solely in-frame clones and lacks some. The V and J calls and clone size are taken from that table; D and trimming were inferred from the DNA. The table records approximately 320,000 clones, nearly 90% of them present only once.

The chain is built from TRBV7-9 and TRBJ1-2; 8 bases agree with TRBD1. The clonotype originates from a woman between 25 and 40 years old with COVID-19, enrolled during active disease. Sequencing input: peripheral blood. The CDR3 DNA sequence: TGTGCCAGCAGCATCAACCCCGTGGACAGGGTGGGACCTAACTATGGCTACACCTTC. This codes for CASSINPVDRVGPNYGYTF.